The 22 T cell receptor beta chains presented below share a single source sample, sequenced in a study of blood T cell repertoires in COVID-19. The protocol was immunoSEQ multiplex PCR, while the TCRdb copy is restricted to in-frame clones and leaves out a portion. The sample shows about 140,000 clones, 85% to 90% of them seen only once. The sample taken for sequencing was peripheral blood. Source of these receptors: a woman aged 55-70 years with acute or convalescent COVID-19.

CDR3 sequence reads: CASSPPGGSNEKLFF. DNA of the CDR3: TGCGCCAGCAGCCCTCCGGGGGGGTCTAATGAAAAACTGTTTTTT. This chain joins TRBV4-1 and TRBJ1-4, with D maybe TRBD1 (5 bases). Per the germline V gene, CDR1 is MGHRA and CDR2 is YSYEKL. CDR3 length equals 15 residues. Trimming removed 4 bases from V and 3 bases from J, with 12 bases in between.

The chain uses TRBV28 and TRBJ1-1; 9 nucleotides match TRBD1. In germline, CDR1 is MDHEN, CDR2 SYDVKM. After removal of 8 bases from V and 5 bases from J, the junction contained 9 bases not matched to a gene. CDR3 length equals 14 residues. CDR3 loop: CASPPGQGITEAFF. The CDR3 coding sequence is TGTGCCAGCCCACCAGGACAGGGGATAACTGAAGCTTTCTTT.

J is TRBJ2-2 and V is TRBV6-6, with a possible D match to TRBD2 (5 bases). Germline V gene data show CDR1 as MNHNY and CDR2 as SVGAGI (reference sequence). The CDR3 loop spans 14 amino acids. Trimming shortened V by 5 bases and J by 1 base, and 8 bases separated the two germline ends. The CDR3 spells CASSEEVNTGELFF. The CDR3 DNA follows: TGTGCCAGCAGTGAGGAGGTGAACACCGGGGAGCTGTTTTTT.

The chain has TRBV6-5 and TRBJ2-7; weak D call: TRBD1 (6 bases). Trimming took off 8 bases at V and 4 bases at J, with 18 bases between the two ends. Germline values: CDR1 MNHEY, CDR2 SVGAGI. The CDR3 totals 14 residues. The CDR3 nucleotides are TGTGCCAGCCAACAGGGTATAGTCTCTTACGAGCAGTACTTC. Amino acids: CASQQGIVSYEQYF.

The CDR3 DNA sequence: TGCGCCAGCTCCATGGGGGGTGAGGCCCGCTACAATGAGCAGTTCTTC. Protein product: CASSMGGEARYNEQFF. The chain employs TRBV10-1 and TRBJ2-1; D is perhaps TRBD2 (6 bases). V lost 8 bases, J lost 3 bases, and 20 bases lay in between. The germline gives CDR1 WNHNN, CDR2 SYGVQD (reference sequence). There are 16 residues in the CDR3.

This clone was seen more than once but under ten times. One junction end does not reproduce the germline sequence, and a read error may be involved. The genes are TRBV4-2 and TRBJ1-1; maybe TRBD1 (6 bases). The V gene's germline CDR1 is LGHNA and CDR2 YNFKEQ. The CDR3 loop spans 11 amino acids. The CDR3 nucleotides read TGTGCCAGCAGCCACAGGACAGTCCTAGTCTTT. Protein: CASSHRTVLVF.

The chain recombines TRBV4-3 with TRBJ2-2; TRBD2 agrees at 11 bases. This CDR3 comprises 18 residues. Losses at the gene ends were 1 base for V and 0 bases for J; bases not matched to a gene: 4. In germline, CDR1 is LGHNA, CDR2 YSLEER. CDR3 sequence: CASSQVAGGHSNTGELFF. CDR3 DNA sequence: TGCGCCAGCAGCCAAGTAGCGGGGGGGCATTCGAACACCGGGGAGCTGTTTTTT.

This clone was picked up one time. The V gene is TRBV7-8, the J gene TRBJ1-2, with a tentative D call TRBD1 (6 bases). CDR3 length: 14 amino acids. CDR1 is SGHVS and CDR2 is FQNEAQ in the germline V gene. V was trimmed by 1 base and J by 0 bases, leaving 6 bases between them. The CDR3 region is CASSLGTANYGYTF. CDR3 nucleotides: TGTGCCAGCAGCTTAGGGACAGCTAACTATGGCTACACCTTC.

V and J are TRBV7-8 and TRBJ2-1, with 15 bases fitting TRBD2. The J segment lost 3 bases and the V segment lost 5 bases, leaving 5 bases of the junction unmatched. CDR1 is SGHVS, CDR2 FQNEAQ, per germline. The CDR3 length is 17 residues. The CDR3 DNA follows: TGTGCCAGCAGCACAGGACTAGCGGGGGGGCTCTACAATGAGCAGTTCTTC. Its translation: CASSTGLAGGLYNEQFF.

A single count supports this clone. V is TRBV9 and J is TRBJ1-1; no clear D gene. CDR1 is SGDLS, CDR2 YYNGEE, per germline. The V end was cut by 4 bases, the J end by 4 bases, with 11 bases between. The CDR3 length is 13 residues. The CDR3 sequence is CASSPWSLTEAFF. In nucleotides, the CDR3 is TGTGCCAGCAGCCCCTGGAGTCTCACTGAAGCTTTCTTT.

This clone was seen once. CDR3 sequence: CASSLVGDRVVNTEAFF. The CDR3 DNA reads TGCGCCAGCAGCTTGGTTGGGGACAGGGTGGTGAACACTGAAGCTTTCTTT. This chain joins TRBV5-1 and TRBJ1-1; 9 bases map to TRBD1. V was pared by 0 bases and J by 0 bases, with 6 bases of the junction left unmatched. Germline V gene data show CDR1 as SGHRS and CDR2 as YFSETQ. This CDR3 is 17 amino acids long.

V is TRBV3-1 (or the pseudogene TRBV3-2) and J is TRBJ2-5; tentatively, D is TRBD1 (6 bases). The CDR3 is made up of 15 amino acids. V lost 4 bases and J 3 bases, leaving 15 bases between the germline ends. The germline V gene encodes CDR1 LGHDT and CDR2 YNNKEL (reference sequence). CDR3 sequence (DNA): TGTGCCAGCAGCCCCCTCAGGGGATTAGAAGAGACCCAGTACTTC. Translation gives CASSPLRGLEETQYF.

This clone showed up just a few times. The gene calls are TRBV19 and TRBJ1-5, with D possibly matching TRBD1 (6 bases). CDR3 size: 15 residues. The V gene's germline CDR1 is LNHDA and CDR2 SQIVND (reference sequence). Trimming took 6 bases from V and 0 from J, leaving 12 bases between them. The CDR3, as DNA: TGTGCCAGTAGCCCCAGACAGGATAGCAATCAGCCCCAGCATTTT. It codes for CASSPRQDSNQPQHF.

This clone was counted a few times. The same CDR3 arises from other DNA sequences in this sample as well. V and J are TRBV11-3 and TRBJ2-7; 7 bases map to TRBD1. The CDR3 totals 13 residues. CDR1 is SGHNT, CDR2 YENEEA, per germline. V was pared by 7 bases and J by 2 bases, with 5 bases of the junction left unmatched. CDR3 coding DNA: TGTGCCAGCACCGGGACAGAAACCTACGAGCAGTACTTC. Translated: CASTGTETYEQYF.

This clone was seen a single time. This rearrangement joins TRBV2 to TRBJ2-1; 11 nucleotides align to TRBD2. CDR3 size: 13 residues. Germline values: CDR1 SNHLY, CDR2 FYNNEI. V shed 9 bases, J shed 12 bases, and the junction held 10 bases outside the gene matches. The CDR3 region is CASKPGLAARQFF. The CDR3 DNA reads as TGTGCCAGTAAGCCGGGACTAGCGGCGAGGCAGTTCTTC. The full variable domain, completed using reference TRBV2 and TRBJ2-1, is EPEVTQTPSHQVTQMGQEVILRCVPISNHLYFYWYRQILGQKVEFLVSFYNNEISEKSEIFDDQFSVERPDGSNFTLKIRSTKLEDSAMYFCASKPGLAARQFFGPGTRLTVL.

V gene TRBV27 combines with J gene TRBJ1-1; 8 positions agree with TRBD1. The V segment lost 5 bases and the J segment 7 bases; nucleotides outside the gene matches: 12. The CDR3 runs 15 residues. Germline loops: CDR1 MNHEY, CDR2 SMNVEV (reference sequence). CDR3 sequence: CASSLTGVEMSEAFF. DNA for the CDR3: TGTGCCAGCAGTCTGACAGGGGTCGAGATGAGTGAAGCTTTCTTT.

The gene calls are TRBV7-9 and TRBJ2-4; the match to TRBD1 covers 8 bases. Germline-derived CDR1 and CDR2 are SEHNR and FQNEAQ (reference sequence). The CDR3 runs 15 residues. Losses at the gene ends were 5 bases for V and 8 bases for J; bases not matched to a gene: 11. In DNA, the CDR3 is TGTGCCAGCAGCGCTGTCCAGGGGGCTAAGGACATTCAGTACTTC. It translates to CASSAVQGAKDIQYF.

CDR3 region: CASSSGNQPQHF. CDR3 nucleotides: TGTGCCAGCTCATCAGGCAATCAGCCCCAGCATTTT. The gene calls are TRBV18 and TRBJ1-5; D is ambiguous. From germline, CDR1 is KGHSH and CDR2 LQKENI. This CDR3 contains 12 residues. V lost 5 bases to trimming and J lost 2 bases, with 4 bases between them.

The rearrangement joins TRBV6-6 to TRBJ2-7; D possibly corresponds to TRBD1 (6 bases). The germline V gene encodes CDR1 MNHNY and CDR2 SVGAGI (reference sequence). V was shortened by 5 bases and J by 9 bases, with 17 bases between the two germline ends. The CDR3 length is 13 residues. The CDR3 reads CASSASVGTTQYF. DNA of the CDR3: TGTGCCAGCAGTGCCTCTGTAGGGACAACGCAGTACTTC.

The rearrangement joins TRBV6-5 to TRBJ1-1; D is possibly TRBD1 (5 bases). Germline V lookup: CDR1 MNHEY, CDR2 SVGAGI. Trimming removed 0 bases at V and 1 base at J, with 9 bases between. This CDR3 is built from 15 residues. CDR3 coding DNA: TGTGCCAGCAGTTACTCTAGGGGTGCGAACACTGAAGCTTTCTTT. Translated: CASSYSRGANTEAFF.

CDR3 nucleotide sequence: TGTGCCAGCAGCCACAGCGGGGGGGCGAACGAGCAGTACTTC. Protein product: CASSHSGGANEQYF. The gene calls are TRBV7-2 and TRBJ2-7; 10 nucleotides line up with TRBD2. This CDR3 has 14 amino acids. Germline CDR1 is SGHTA and CDR2 is FQGNSA. The V and J ends lost 5 bases and 5 bases, in that order; junction bases with no gene match: 6.

The V gene is TRBV4-3, the J gene TRBJ2-7; D is uncertain. V gave up 1 base and J gave up 0 bases, with 10 bases separating them. This CDR3 region has 15 residues. Per germline, CDR1 LGHNA and CDR2 YSLEER. The DNA for the CDR3 is TGCGCCAGCAGCCAAGGGCTAGGCAACTCCTACGAGCAGTACTTC. Protein product: CASSQGLGNSYEQYF.